This TCR beta chain is from a study of T cells in localized non-small cell lung cancer (dated by TCRdb to 2018 to 2021). About the study as a whole: The study analyzed T cell repertoires of approximately 240 early-stage NSCLC patients, comparing tumors and uninvolved tumor-adjacent lungs. A mean age of roughly 66 years was recorded for the NSCLC patients, of whom around 120 were male and 95 to 110 were female. The cohort was made up of about 240 treatment-naive NSCLC patients whose localized lung tumors had been resected.

Concerning this clone itself: Its antigen has not been determined. The sample holds no much larger clone one base away, and base qualities are not on file.

TCR beta CDR3 regions were sequenced from DNA using the immunoSEQ Assay. In the source study's methods: To compute T cell density, TCR beta template counts were normalized to usable DNA, which was estimated by amplifying housekeeping genes. Richness was estimated with the preseqR package, extrapolating to 400,000 templates for PBMC samples and 120,000 templates for tissue samples. Clonality was taken to be one minus Pielou's evenness. Differential abundance testing on productive amino-acid clonotypes, with a minimum total count of 5 and an alpha of 0.1, was used to identify tissue-enriched TCRs. The Jaccard Index and the Morisita Overlap Index were used to quantify repertoire overlap between compartments. GLIPH clustered TCR beta CDR3s with public tetramer-defined viral CDR3s; viral motifs required at least three viral sequences plus V-gene enrichment. This immuneACCESS table, as held by TCRdb, lists in-frame sequences with V and J called but not all clones. Of the missing ones, under half trace to an unresolved V gene in checked studies; the others have no known cause. That table furnishes V, J and clone size, whereas the DNA furnished D and trimming. The sample table shows about 35,000 clones, and approximately 90% are seen once. The top ten constitute 12% of the sample.

Points the paper makes about the study in general: Of the top 100 tumor clones, a median of roughly 60 were detected in paired uninvolved adjacent lung; approximately 28 were also among that lung's top 100. The highest T cell clonality was observed in uninvolved tumor-adjacent lung, where clonality exceeded that of tumor, suggesting that antigenic responses were more focused in uninvolved tumor-adjacent lung. Higher T cell density in blood was associated with longer overall survival, whereas higher clonality in adjacent lung was associated with shorter survival. Because the study design was exploratory, TCR variables were selected using unadjusted p-values without false-discovery rate correction. Because multi-region tumor sequencing was not performed, intratumor heterogeneity could not be ruled out.

At diagnosis, tumor, uninvolved tumor-adjacent lung and peripheral blood were collected and then preserved as a mix of FFPE and fresh-frozen material. Blood samples were analyzed as peripheral blood mononuclear cells for TCR repertoire profiling. The sample was peripheral blood mononuclear cells, taken before any cancer treatment. The receptor comes from an older female donor with stage II lung adenocarcinoma.

This receptor carries the CDR3 CASSFAGGVQAFF. The DNA is as follows: TGTGCCAGCAGTTTTGCGGGAGGGGTCCAAGCTTTCTTT. The chain employs TRBV25-1 and TRBJ1-1; a weak D assignment points to TRBD1 (5 bases agree). The CDR3 starts with the cysteine, ends with the phenylalanine, and has 13 residues. The kept DNA is CDR3 alone, 39 bases in frame from the first base. V gives up 5 bases and J gives up 9 bases, and the segment between their germline ends measures 16 bases. CDR1 is given as MGHDK and CDR2 as SYGVNS, both from the germline V gene.